The entry below gives a single T cell receptor beta chain sequence along with its context. Antigen: not known. This sample is drawn from a study of T cell responses to AZD1222 COVID-19 vaccine. Overall study findings and caveats: Distributed over spike, vaccine-associated CD4 TCRs predominated at 160-218 and 743-854.

Sequencing used immunoSEQ multiplex PCR; TCRdb keeps in-frame clones, though not all of them. The sample has 150,000 to 200,000 clones, 85% to 95% seen once. The CDR3 sequence is 14 residues long. Unmatched junction bases numbered 2, after V lost 4 bases and J lost 3 bases. Germline assignment: CDR1 LGHDT and CDR2 YNNKEL (reference sequence). This TCR came from an adult in good health. This chain uses TRBV3-1 (or the pseudogene TRBV3-2) with TRBJ1-3, with 8 bases identical to TRBD1. Specimen: peripheral blood, collected on day 0 of AZD1222 vaccination. CDR3 coding DNA: TGTGCCAGCAGCCGGACAGGGTTTGGAAACACCATATATTTT. Residues: CASSRTGFGNTIYF.